This entry is about one TCR beta chain. The data belong to a study of T cells after yellow fever vaccination. The CDR3 is made up of 15 amino acids. V lost 5 bases and J lost 4, with 14 bases in between. CDR1 SGHTA and CDR2 FQGNSA come from the germline V gene. Each CDR3 protein gets one entry after TCRdb re-called the 5' RACE reads with MiXCR. The sample carries 300,000 to 400,000 distinct CDR3 sequences, 8.7% recorded once. The rearrangement links TRBV7-2 to TRBJ2-2; D remains unclear. The clonotype comes from a man between 18 and 29 years old who received the YFV17D yellow fever vaccine. The sample consisted of PBMCs, taken on the day of the first yellow fever vaccination. Written as DNA, the CDR3 is TGTGCCAGCAGCCCCTACGCTTTTCTCACCGGGGAGCTGTTTTTT. It encodes CASSPYAFLTGELFF.